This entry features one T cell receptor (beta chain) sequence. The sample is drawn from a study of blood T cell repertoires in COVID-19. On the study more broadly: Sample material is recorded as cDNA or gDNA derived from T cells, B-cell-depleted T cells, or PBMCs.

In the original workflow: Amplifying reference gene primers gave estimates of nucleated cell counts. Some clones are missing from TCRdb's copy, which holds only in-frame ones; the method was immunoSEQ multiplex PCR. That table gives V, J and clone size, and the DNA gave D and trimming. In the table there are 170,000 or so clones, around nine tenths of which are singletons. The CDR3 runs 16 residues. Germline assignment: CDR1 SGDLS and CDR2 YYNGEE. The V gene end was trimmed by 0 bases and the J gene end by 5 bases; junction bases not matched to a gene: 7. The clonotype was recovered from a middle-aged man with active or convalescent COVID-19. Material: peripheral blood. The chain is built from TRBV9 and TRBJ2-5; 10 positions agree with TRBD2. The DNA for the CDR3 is TGTGCCAGCAGCGTAGATGAGCGGGGGGGCCGTGAGACCCAGTACTTC. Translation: CASSVDERGGRETQYF.